These T cell receptor beta chains were read from a single sample in a study of blood T cell repertoires in COVID-19. The protocol was immunoSEQ multiplex PCR, while the TCRdb copy is restricted to in-frame clones and leaves out a portion. There are 120,000 or so clones in the sample; under 95% occur only once, and 4% to 5% lies in the top ten. Sequencing was performed on peripheral blood. The receptors here all came from a man aged 60 to 75 with COVID-19, enrolled during active disease. Both conserved end residues are part of each CDR3. The order of the fields is clone size, V gene, D gene, J gene, CDR3 DNA, CDR3 protein. D genes are given only for firm matches. Clone size is stated in some rows and not others, as once, few, many or a class when expanded.

>once|TRBV4-2|TRBD2|TRBJ2-7
TGTGCCAGCAGCCAAGTGTTATCGGGAGGGGAGCAGTACTTC
CASSQVLSGGEQYF
>NA|TRBV10-3|NA|TRBJ1-2
TGTGCCATCAGTGAGCAGGACTATGGCTACACCTTC
CAISEQDYGYTF
>NA|TRBV18|TRBD2|TRBJ2-2
TGTGCCAGCTCACCACCGTTGGGACTAGCGGCGAACACCGGGGAGCTGTTTTTT
CASSPPLGLAANTGELFF
>NA|TRBV2|NA|TRBJ1-2
TGTGCCAGCAGTAATTCCGACAGTCTTCCACCCTATGGCTACACCTTC
CASSNSDSLPPYGYTF
>NA|TRBV2|TRBD2|TRBJ2-7
TGTGCCAGCAACGGACTAGCGGGCCTCTACGAGCAGTACTTC
CASNGLAGLYEQYF
>once|TRBV30|NA|TRBJ1-5
TGTGCTAGCAATGCAGAGGGCTTCAATCAGCCCCAGCATTTT
CASNAEGFNQPQHF
>NA|TRBV6-5|TRBD1|TRBJ2-5
TGTGCCAGCAGTTACTCGCGGACAGGAACGGAGACCCAGTACTTC
CASSYSRTGTETQYF
>NA|TRBV18|TRBD1|TRBJ1-6
TGTGCCAGCTCACCCGGGGACAGTGAGGCCCTCCACTTT
CASSPGDSEALHF
>NA|TRBV2|TRBD1|TRBJ1-2
TGTGCCAGCAGAGAAGGGGGCAACTATGGCTACACCTTC
CASREGGNYGYTF
>NA|TRBV7-3|TRBD1|TRBJ2-1
TGTGCCAGCAGCTTAACGAGACAGGGGGCCTATGAGCAGTTCTTC
CASSLTRQGAYEQFF
>NA|TRBV4-3|TRBD2|TRBJ2-2
TGCGCCAGCAGGAACATAGCGGGAGGGAACACCGGGGAGCTGTTTTTT
CASRNIAGGNTGELFF
>NA|TRBV18|NA|TRBJ1-2
TGTGCCAGCTCACCATCGGGAGGCTATGGCTACACCTTC
CASSPSGGYGYTF
>NA|TRBV5-4|NA|TRBJ1-4
TGTGCCAGCACCTCGGCAGGGTCGAATGAAAAACTGTTTTTT
CASTSAGSNEKLFF
>NA|TRBV5-1|TRBD1|TRBJ2-7
TGCGCCAGCAGCCCACCTACCGGACAGGGGTTGAGAGAGCAGTACTTC
CASSPPTGQGLREQYF
>NA|TRBV18|NA|TRBJ2-2
TGTGCCAGCTCACCAGTAGCTGAGAACACCGGGGAGCTGTTTTTT
CASSPVAENTGELFF
>NA|TRBV6-5|TRBD1|TRBJ1-2
TGTGCCAGCAGGGAGGGACAGGGTCCCTATGGCTACACCTTC
CASREGQGPYGYTF
>NA|TRBV5-6|TRBD2|TRBJ2-7
TGTGCCAGCAGCTCCGGACTAGCGGGAGTCTCCTACGAGCAGTACTTC
CASSSGLAGVSYEQYF
>few|TRBV3-1/TRBV3-2|NA|TRBJ1-3
TGTGCCAGCAGCCAAGATCGAGTGTCTGGAAACACCATATATTTT
CASSQDRVSGNTIYF
>NA|TRBV5-4|NA|TRBJ1-1
TGTGCCAGCACCTCCAGGGCAGGAAACACTGAAGCTTTCTTT
CASTSRAGNTEAFF
>NA|TRBV28|NA|TRBJ1-4
TGTGCCAGCCTCCGGGGGTGGGCAACTAATGAAAAACTGTTTTTT
CASLRGWATNEKLFF